Detailed here is one TCR beta chain. The sample belongs to a study of cytomegalovirus exposure and HLA in healthy donors. In the PCR, 60 Vbeta and 13 Jbeta primers were used. Profiled with immunoSEQ multiplex PCR; TCRdb holds only in-frame clones, not every one. This sample has 90,000 to 120,000 clones; around three quarters occur once, and the top ten carry about 8%. The TCR was taken from a man in his thirties or forties in good health and CMV-seronegative. Source material: PBMCs.

In DNA form, the CDR3 reads TGCAGCGTTGTGAAAGGGACACCAAGCTCTGGAAACACCATATATTTT. Translated, it gives CSVVKGTPSSGNTIYF. This chain uses TRBV29-1 with TRBJ1-3, with a possible D match to TRBD1 (6 bases). V was clipped by 4 bases and J by 0 bases, with 16 bases between them. Germline V gene data show CDR1 as SQVTM and CDR2 as ANQGSEA. The CDR3 spans 16 residues.